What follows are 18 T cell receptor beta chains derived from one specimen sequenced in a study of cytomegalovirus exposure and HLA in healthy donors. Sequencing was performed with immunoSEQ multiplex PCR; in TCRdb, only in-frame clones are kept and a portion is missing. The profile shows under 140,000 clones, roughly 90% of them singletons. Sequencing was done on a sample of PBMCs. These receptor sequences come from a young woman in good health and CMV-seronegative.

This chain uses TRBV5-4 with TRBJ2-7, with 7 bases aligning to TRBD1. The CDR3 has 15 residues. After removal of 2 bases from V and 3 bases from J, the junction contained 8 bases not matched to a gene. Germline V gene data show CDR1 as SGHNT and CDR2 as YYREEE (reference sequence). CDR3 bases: TGTGCCAGCAGCTTTTGGGACAGCGGAATCTACGAGCAGTACTTC. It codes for CASSFWDSGIYEQYF. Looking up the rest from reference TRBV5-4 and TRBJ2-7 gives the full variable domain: ETGVTQSPTHLIKTRGQQVTLRCSSQSGHNTVSWYQQALGQGPQFIFQYYREEENGRGNFPPRFSGLQFPNYSSELNVNALELDDSALYLCASSFWDSGIYEQYFGPGTRLTVT.

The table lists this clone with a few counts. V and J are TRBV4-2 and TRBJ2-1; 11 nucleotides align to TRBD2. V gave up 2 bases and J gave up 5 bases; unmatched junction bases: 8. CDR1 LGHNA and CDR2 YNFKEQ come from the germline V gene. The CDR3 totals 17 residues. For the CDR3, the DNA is TGTGCCAGCAGCCAAATCCGGCTACTAGCGGGGGACAATGAGCAGTTCTTC. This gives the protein CASSQIRLLAGDNEQFF.

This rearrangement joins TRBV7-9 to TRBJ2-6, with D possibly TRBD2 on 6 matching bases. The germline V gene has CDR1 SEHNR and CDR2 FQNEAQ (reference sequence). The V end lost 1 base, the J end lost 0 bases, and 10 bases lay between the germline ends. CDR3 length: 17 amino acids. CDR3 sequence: CASSLVTGDSGANVLTF. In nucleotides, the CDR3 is TGTGCCAGCAGCTTAGTGACGGGGGACTCTGGGGCCAACGTCCTGACTTTC. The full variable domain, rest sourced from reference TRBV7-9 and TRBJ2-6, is DTGVSQNPRHKITKRGQNVTFRCDPISEHNRLYWYRQTLGQGPEFLTYFQNEAQLEKSRLLSDRFSAERPKGSFSTLEIQRTEQGDSAMYLCASSLVTGDSGANVLTFGAGSRLTVL.

The CDR3, as DNA: TGCGCCAGCAGCTTGTCTAGTATCGGATATTCCTACGAGCAGTACTTC. It is translated as CASSLSSIGYSYEQYF. The chain couples TRBV5-1 to TRBJ2-7; no clear D gene. The germline V and J ends were trimmed by 1 base and 1 base, with 15 bases remaining between them. Germline V lookup: CDR1 SGHRS, CDR2 YFSETQ. This CDR3 comprises 16 residues.

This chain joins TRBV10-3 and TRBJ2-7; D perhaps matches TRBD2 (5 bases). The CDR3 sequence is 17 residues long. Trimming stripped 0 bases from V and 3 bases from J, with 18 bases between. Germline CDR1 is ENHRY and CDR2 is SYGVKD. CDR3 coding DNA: TGTGCCATCAGTGAGTCCAATCGGGGTCTAGAAGGCTACGAGCAGTACTTC. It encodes CAISESNRGLEGYEQYF.

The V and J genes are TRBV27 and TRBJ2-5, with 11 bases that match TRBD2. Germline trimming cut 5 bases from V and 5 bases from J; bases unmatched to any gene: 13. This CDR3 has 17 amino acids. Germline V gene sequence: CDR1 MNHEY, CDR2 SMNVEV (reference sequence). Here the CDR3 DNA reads TGTGCCAGCAGTCCGACGACTAGCGGGGCCTCTCTGGAGACCCAGTACTTC. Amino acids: CASSPTTSGASLETQYF.

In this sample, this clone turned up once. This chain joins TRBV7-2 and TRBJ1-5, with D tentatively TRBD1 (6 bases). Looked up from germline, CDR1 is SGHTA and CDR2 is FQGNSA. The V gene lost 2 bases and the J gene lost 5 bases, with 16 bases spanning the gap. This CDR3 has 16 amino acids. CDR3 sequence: CASSLRGRGIDQPQHF. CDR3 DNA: TGTGCCAGCAGCTTAAGGGGGAGGGGTATAGATCAGCCCCAGCATTTT.

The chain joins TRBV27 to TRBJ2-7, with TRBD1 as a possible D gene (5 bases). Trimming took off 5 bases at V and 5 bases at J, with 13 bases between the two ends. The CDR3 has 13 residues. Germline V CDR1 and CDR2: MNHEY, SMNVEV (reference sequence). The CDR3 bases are TGTGCCAGCAGTCGCACAGGTTTAGACGAGCAGTACTTC. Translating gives CASSRTGLDEQYF.

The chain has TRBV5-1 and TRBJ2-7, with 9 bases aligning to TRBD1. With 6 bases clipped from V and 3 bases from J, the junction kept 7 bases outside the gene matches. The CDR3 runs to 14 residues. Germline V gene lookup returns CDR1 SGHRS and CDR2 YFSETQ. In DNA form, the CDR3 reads TGCGCCAGCACCCCAACAGGGGGCCTCTACGAGCAGTACTTC. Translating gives CASTPTGGLYEQYF.

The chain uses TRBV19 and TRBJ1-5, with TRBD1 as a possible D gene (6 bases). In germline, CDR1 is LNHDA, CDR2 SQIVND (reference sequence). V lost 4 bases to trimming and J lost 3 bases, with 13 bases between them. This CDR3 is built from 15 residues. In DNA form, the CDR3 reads TGTGCCAGTAGTAAAGGGGACACTTTCAATCAGCCCCAGCATTTT. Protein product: CASSKGDTFNQPQHF.

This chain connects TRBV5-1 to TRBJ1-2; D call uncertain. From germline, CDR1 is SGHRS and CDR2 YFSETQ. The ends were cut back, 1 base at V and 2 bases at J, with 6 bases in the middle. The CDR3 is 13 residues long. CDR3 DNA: TGCGCCAGCAGCTTGAACTCAAACTATGGCTACACCTTC. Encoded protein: CASSLNSNYGYTF.

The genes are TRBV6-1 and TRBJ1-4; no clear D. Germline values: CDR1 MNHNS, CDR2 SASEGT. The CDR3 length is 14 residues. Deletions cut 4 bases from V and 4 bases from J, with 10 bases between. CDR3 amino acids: CASSGRAFNEKLFF. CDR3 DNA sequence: TGTGCCAGCAGTGGGCGGGCGTTTAATGAAAAACTGTTTTTT.

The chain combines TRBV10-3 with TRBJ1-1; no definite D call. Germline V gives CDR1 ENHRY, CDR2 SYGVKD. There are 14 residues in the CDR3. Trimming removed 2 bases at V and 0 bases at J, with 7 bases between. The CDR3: CAISEQQLNTEAFF. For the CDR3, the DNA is TGTGCCATCAGTGAGCAACAGTTGAACACTGAAGCTTTCTTT.

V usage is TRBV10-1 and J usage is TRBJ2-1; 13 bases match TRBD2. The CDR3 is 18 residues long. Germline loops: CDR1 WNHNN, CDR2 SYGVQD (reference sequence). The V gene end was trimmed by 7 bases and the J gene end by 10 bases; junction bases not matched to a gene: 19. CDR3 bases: TGCGCCAGCACCCAGGCGAGGGGGAGGACTAGCGGGGGAGACGAGCAGTTCTTC. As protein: CASTQARGRTSGGDEQFF.

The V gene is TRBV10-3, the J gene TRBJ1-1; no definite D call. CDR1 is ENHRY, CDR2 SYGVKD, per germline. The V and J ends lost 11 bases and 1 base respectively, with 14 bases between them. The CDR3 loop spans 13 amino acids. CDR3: CASRVGGNTEAFF. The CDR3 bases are TGTGCCTCGAGGGTAGGAGGGAACACTGAAGCTTTCTTT.

The CDR3 reads CASSPRGRGAYEQYF. The CDR3 bases are TGTGCCAGCAGCCCCCGGGGGCGGGGGGCCTACGAGCAGTACTTC. The chain recombines TRBV11-3 with TRBJ2-7; TRBD2 matches at 8 bases. This CDR3 comprises 15 residues. Germline CDR1 and CDR2: SGHNT and YENEEA. The J segment lost 2 bases and the V segment lost 5 bases, leaving 8 bases of the junction unmatched.

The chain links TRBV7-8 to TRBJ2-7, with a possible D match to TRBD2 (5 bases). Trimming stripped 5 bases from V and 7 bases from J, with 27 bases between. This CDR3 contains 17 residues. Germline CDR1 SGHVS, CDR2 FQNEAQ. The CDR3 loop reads CASSDIFFLLGAREQYF. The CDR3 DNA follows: TGTGCCAGCAGCGATATATTTTTTCTGTTGGGAGCCCGGGAGCAGTACTTC.

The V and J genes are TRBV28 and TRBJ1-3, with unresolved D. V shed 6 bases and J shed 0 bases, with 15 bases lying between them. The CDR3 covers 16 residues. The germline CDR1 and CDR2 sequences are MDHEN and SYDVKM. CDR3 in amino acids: CASSPMGSLSGNTIYF. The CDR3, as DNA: TGTGCCAGCAGCCCTATGGGCTCACTCTCTGGAAACACCATATATTTT.